What follows describes a single T cell receptor (beta chain). The antigen is unknown. The hyperthyroidism patients had all been newly diagnosed, and their disease duration was under 2 months. Their ages ranged from 18 to 65 years. Clinicians diagnosed patients from clinical symptoms, serum thyroxine and TRAb, thyroid ultrasound and orbital computed tomography. These data come from a study of T cells in Graves' hyperthyroidism and ophthalmopathy. CDR1 is SEHNR, CDR2 FQNEAQ, per germline (reference sequence). The germline V and J ends were trimmed by 5 bases and 6 bases, with 17 bases remaining between them. The CDR3 runs to 14 residues. Amplified regions were TCR beta CDR3 sequences from RNA transcripts. During a first-round RT-PCR of the TCR CDR3, the HTBI primer set was used. TCRdb processed the multiplex PCR reads anew with MiXCR; each CDR3 protein has one entry. The data contain approximately 590,000 distinct CDR3 sequences, more than 45% of them singletons.

Regarding the study as a whole: Most expanded thyroid clonotypes above 0.001 recurred in blood. Before onset, ophthalmopathy was predicted by the model a median approximately 6.7 months earlier.

The receptor's source is a woman aged 18-35 years with Graves' hyperthyroidism. Sequenced input: peripheral blood or thyroid tissue (not recorded which). This rearrangement joins TRBV7-9 to TRBJ2-7; TRBD1 might be the D (6 bases). The CDR3 nucleotides read TGTGCCAGCAGCCCCGGACAGCACACAGCCGAGCAGTACTTC. Its protein is CASSPGQHTAEQYF.